The 20 T cell receptor beta chains in this list originate from one sample, sequenced in a study of response to subunit inactivated influenza vaccine. TCRdb analysed the RT-PCR reads with MiXCR anew, one entry per CDR3 protein. Here the sample spans around 580,000 distinct CDR3 sequences, 12% to 15% being singletons. Specimen: PBMCs from blood, collected roughly 12 days after vaccination. These receptors all come from a man in his forties or fifties who received an inactivated influenza vaccine.

The V gene is TRBV20-1, the J gene TRBJ2-7; 7 bases fit TRBD2. Trimming took 6 bases from V and 4 from J; bases not matched to a gene: 6. Germline CDR1 reads DFQATT; CDR2 reads SNEGSKA (reference sequence). The length of the CDR3 is 12 residues. The CDR3: CSASPRGYEQYF. The CDR3 DNA sequence: TGCAGTGCATCTCCGCGGGGGTACGAGCAGTACTTC.

This clonotype has just a few counts. This chain connects TRBV20-1 to TRBJ1-2, with 7 positions matching TRBD1. V lost 5 bases and J lost 0; bases outside the gene matches: 3. Looked up from germline, CDR1 is DFQATT and CDR2 is SNEGSKA (reference sequence). The CDR3 covers 13 residues. The CDR3 DNA sequence: TGCAGTGCTTGGGACAGTTCTAACTATGGCTACACCTTC. Residues: CSAWDSSNYGYTF.

This chain links TRBV20-1 with TRBJ2-1; D is possibly TRBD2 (6 bases). Trimming cost V 0 bases and J 2 bases, with 8 bases left between them. Germline assignment: CDR1 DFQATT and CDR2 SNEGSKA (reference sequence). This CDR3 has 14 residues. As DNA, the CDR3 is TGCAGTGCTAGAGAGGAGGGCCCCTACAATGAGCAGTTCTTC. Its protein product is CSAREEGPYNEQFF.

This chain joins TRBV24-1 and TRBJ1-2; perhaps TRBD1 as D (5 bases). V lost 5 bases, J lost 4 bases, and 13 bases lay in between. Germline values: CDR1 KGHDR, CDR2 SFDVKD. The CDR3 sequence is 14 residues long. The CDR3: CATSGREGAYGYTF. The DNA for the CDR3 is TGTGCCACCAGTGGTAGGGAAGGGGCCTATGGCTACACCTTC.

This clonotype occurred a few times. The rearrangement links TRBV5-1 to TRBJ2-3, with D uncertain. The germline CDR1 and CDR2 sequences are SGHRS and YFSETQ. There are 14 residues in the CDR3. The ends were cut back, 5 bases at V and 2 bases at J, with 12 bases in the middle. The CDR3 region has the DNA TGCGCCAGCAGAATAGGGCGCCCCACAGATACGCAGTATTTT. Its translation is CASRIGRPTDTQYF.

The rearrangement links TRBV4-1 to TRBJ2-5, with D unclear. The V and J ends lost 0 bases and 1 base respectively, with 9 bases between them. CDR1 is MGHRA, CDR2 YSYEKL, per germline. This CDR3 has 15 residues. The CDR3 protein is CASSQDSTAQETQYF. As DNA, the CDR3 is TGCGCCAGCAGCCAAGATTCGACGGCCCAAGAGACCCAGTACTTC.

The V call is TRBV18, the J call TRBJ2-6; tentatively, D is TRBD1 (6 bases). This CDR3 is 17 amino acids long. Trimming stripped 1 base from V and 1 base from J, with 11 bases between. Germline CDR1 reads KGHSH; CDR2 reads LQKENI. CDR3 sequence reads: CASSPLGHLSGANVLTF. The CDR3 DNA sequence: TGTGCCAGCTCACCACTGGGACACCTTTCTGGGGCCAACGTCCTGACTTTC. Full variable domain (rest looked up from reference TRBV18 and TRBJ2-6): NAGVMQNPRHLVRRRGQEARLRCSPMKGHSHVYWYRQLPEEGLKFMVYLQKENIIDESGMPKERFSAEFPKEGPSILRIQQVVRGDSAAYFCASSPLGHLSGANVLTFGAGSRLTVL.

The chain combines TRBV30 with TRBJ1-1; tentative D call: TRBD1 (6 bases). Germline V gene lookup returns CDR1 GTSNPN and CDR2 SVGIG (reference sequence). Trimming took 5 bases from V and 4 from J, leaving 14 bases between them. The CDR3 has 13 amino acids. Here the CDR3 DNA reads TGTGCCTGGCAGGGACAAATTCGCACTGAAGCTTTCTTT. Its translation is CAWQGQIRTEAFF.

This clonotype was detected a few times. J is TRBJ1-2 and V is TRBV12-3 or TRBV12-4; 10 bases line up with TRBD1. V lost 7 bases, J lost 12 bases, and 11 bases stayed unmatched. This CDR3 has 13 residues. This CDR3 reads CASTSGDRGSHTF. The CDR3, as DNA: TGTGCCAGCACCTCAGGGGACAGGGGTTCGCACACCTTC.

V usage is TRBV7-9 and J usage is TRBJ2-1, with TRBD1 matching 9 bases. Germline V gene sequence: CDR1 SEHNR, CDR2 FQNEAQ (reference sequence). The J segment lost 6 bases and the V segment lost 0 bases, leaving 6 bases of the junction unmatched. The CDR3 totals 16 residues. This chain's CDR3 is CASSLATGGSGNEQFF. As DNA, the CDR3 is TGTGCCAGCAGCTTAGCTACAGGGGGCTCGGGCAATGAGCAGTTCTTC.

About this clonotype itself: One junction end disagrees with the germline gene, perhaps due to a read error. The V call is TRBV3-1, the J call TRBJ2-3; D is ambiguous. Germline V gene lookup returns CDR1 LGHDT and CDR2 YNNKEL (reference sequence). The length of the CDR3 is 12 residues. CDR3 coding DNA: TGTTCCAGCAGCCCCCGGATGGATACGCAGTATTTT. This codes for CSSSPRMDTQYF.

V usage is TRBV6-1 and J usage is TRBJ1-1; 8 positions agree with TRBD1. V shed 4 bases and J 4 bases; nucleotides not matched to a gene: 8. There are 15 residues in the CDR3. CDR1 and CDR2 (germline): MNHNS, SASEGT. The CDR3 sequence is CASSAYRGWITEAFF. The CDR3 bases are TGTGCCAGCAGTGCTTACAGGGGGTGGATCACTGAAGCTTTCTTT.

This clonotype was counted a few times. The CDR3 DNA reads as TGTGCCAGCAGTTTAAGGGACTATAGTAACACCGGGGAGCTGTTTTTT. Its protein product is CASSLRDYSNTGELFF. The rearrangement uses TRBV28 and TRBJ2-2; 7 bases are shared with TRBD2. The germline V gene encodes CDR1 MDHEN and CDR2 SYDVKM. V was clipped by 2 bases and J by 2 bases; unmatched bases: 5. The CDR3 extends over 16 amino acids.

The chain couples TRBV4-3 to TRBJ2-3; D is perhaps TRBD2 (7 bases). V gave up 4 bases and J gave up 2 bases, with 13 bases separating them. This CDR3 is 15 amino acids long. Germline V gene lookup returns CDR1 LGHNA and CDR2 YSLEER. CDR3 bases: TGCGCCAGCAGCCCGGGGGGCCGAACCACAGATACGCAGTATTTT. Residues: CASSPGGRTTDTQYF.

V is TRBV28 and J is TRBJ1-6; D ambiguous. The CDR3 has 16 residues. Trimming pared 2 bases from V and 5 bases from J, leaving 13 bases between. CDR1 MDHEN and CDR2 SYDVKM come from the germline V gene. CDR3 residues: CASSLQGIFDNSPLHF. CDR3 nucleotide sequence: TGTGCCAGCAGTTTACAAGGGATTTTCGATAATTCACCCCTCCACTTT.

V gene TRBV13 combines with J gene TRBJ2-5, with D tentatively TRBD2 (7 bases). The V gene lost 5 bases and the J gene lost 4 bases, with 14 bases spanning the gap. There are 14 residues in the CDR3. The germline CDR1 and CDR2 sequences are PRHDT and FYEKMQ (reference sequence). The CDR3 coding sequence is TGTGCCAGCAGCCCGGGGGGCAGTCCAGAGACCCAGTACTTC. The encoded protein is CASSPGGSPETQYF.

In this sample, this clonotype turned up a few times. This sequence joins TRBV4-2 and TRBJ2-7; D not certain. CDR1 and CDR2 (germline): LGHNA, YNFKEQ. CDR3 length: 15 amino acids. Trimming shortened V by 0 bases and J by 1 base, and 10 bases separated the two germline ends. CDR3 in amino acids: CASSQDQSSSYEQYF. The CDR3 nucleotides read TGTGCCAGCAGCCAAGACCAAAGCTCTTCCTACGAGCAGTACTTC.

This clonotype was counted only a few times. This chain uses TRBV20-1 with TRBJ2-3; 11 bases are a match to TRBD2. The CDR3 loop spans 14 amino acids. J gave up 4 bases and V 7 bases, and 7 bases lay outside the gene matches. Per the germline V gene, CDR1 is DFQATT and CDR2 is SNEGSKA (reference sequence). CDR3 nucleotide sequence: TGCAGTGTTAAGAATAGCGGGAGGGCAGATACGCAGTATTTT. This translates into CSVKNSGRADTQYF.

The sample holds a few counts of this clonotype. This chain connects TRBV15 to TRBJ2-1; perhaps TRBD1 as D (5 bases). Trimming cost V 0 bases and J 4 bases, with 10 bases left between them. The CDR3 runs 15 residues. Germline V gives CDR1 LNHNV, CDR2 YYDKDF (reference sequence). Here the CDR3 DNA reads TGTGCCACCAGCAGAGATTTGGGGCTTTACAATGAGCAGTTCTTC. Translated, it gives CATSRDLGLYNEQFF. Combining the CDR3 with reference TRBV15 and TRBJ2-1 gives the whole variable domain DAMVIQNPRYQVTQFGKPVTLSCSQTLNHNVMYWYQQKSSQAPKLLFHYYDKDFNNEADTPDNFQSRRPNTSFCFLDIRSPGLGDTAMYLCATSRDLGLYNEQFFGPGTRLTVL.

V usage is TRBV20-1 and J usage is TRBJ2-1, with 10 bases lining up with TRBD2. This CDR3 is built from 15 residues. Germline V lookup: CDR1 DFQATT, CDR2 SNEGSKA (reference sequence). The trim removed 3 bases at V and 7 bases at J, leaving 9 bases unmatched. This CDR3 is CSASSSSGSWNEQFF. DNA of the CDR3: TGCAGTGCTAGCTCATCTAGCGGGAGCTGGAATGAGCAGTTCTTC.